The 15 T cell receptor beta chains below were found in one sample sequenced in a study of T cell responses to AZD1222 COVID-19 vaccine. The data were produced by immunoSEQ multiplex PCR, yet TCRdb's version contains in-frame clones alone and is incomplete. The sample lists tens of thousands of clones; nearly 90% were seen once. Sample: peripheral blood, taken on day 0 of AZD1222 vaccination. The receptors come from an adult in good health.

This chain connects TRBV5-1 to TRBJ2-1; D is unresolved. The CDR3 has 15 amino acids. Trimming removed 0 bases from V and 10 bases from J, with 17 bases in between. Germline loops: CDR1 SGHRS, CDR2 YFSETQ. CDR3 in DNA: TGCGCCAGCAGCTTGGCCCTAGACCCCCGGAAGGAGCAGTTCTTC. Translating it yields CASSLALDPRKEQFF.

The V and J genes are TRBV5-1 and TRBJ2-5, with a possible D match to TRBD1 (7 bases). Germline-derived CDR1 and CDR2 are SGHRS and YFSETQ. Trimming shortened V by 6 bases and J by 5 bases, and 14 bases separated the two germline ends. This CDR3 is 13 amino acids long. Here the CDR3 DNA reads TGCGCCAGCACTACGACAGGGAGGGAGACCCAGTACTTC. Encoded protein: CASTTTGRETQYF.

This chain connects TRBV30 to TRBJ2-1; 8 nucleotides match TRBD2. CDR1 is GTSNPN, CDR2 SVGIG, per germline (reference sequence). The junction had 10 bases not matched to a gene; V was cut back by 3 bases and J by 6 bases. There are 15 residues in the CDR3. This CDR3 is CAWSAGGPGGNEQFF. CDR3 in DNA: TGTGCCTGGAGCGCGGGAGGCCCCGGGGGCAATGAGCAGTTCTTC.

This chain joins TRBV5-1 and TRBJ2-7, with a weak D call TRBD2 (7 bases). The CDR3 extends over 17 amino acids. Germline CDR1 is SGHRS and CDR2 is YFSETQ. Trimming stripped 1 base from V and 0 bases from J, with 17 bases between. CDR3 sequence (DNA): TGCGCCAGCAGCTTGAGTCTCGGGGGAGGGGGCTCCTACGAGCAGTACTTC. Protein sequence: CASSLSLGGGGSYEQYF. Based on the CDR3 plus reference TRBV5-1 and TRBJ2-7, the full variable domain is KAGVTQTPRYLIKTRGQQVTLSCSPISGHRSVSWYQQTPGQGLQFLFEYFSETQRNKGNFPGRFSGRQFSNSRSEMNVSTLELGDSALYLCASSLSLGGGGSYEQYFGPGTRLTVT.

The rearrangement uses TRBV28 and TRBJ2-1; TRBD2 is a possible D gene (6 bases). V lost 11 bases and J 3 bases, leaving 11 bases between the germline ends. Germline V gene sequence: CDR1 MDHEN, CDR2 SYDVKM. This CDR3 has 12 amino acids. The CDR3 DNA reads as TGTGCCGCGACTAGGGGCTACAATGAGCAGTTCTTC. Translated: CAATRGYNEQFF.

This clone was found a few times. The V and J genes are TRBV15 and TRBJ1-5; the D is unclear. Germline assignment: CDR1 LNHNV and CDR2 YYDKDF (reference sequence). Trimming cost V 0 bases and J 3 bases, with 12 bases left between them. The length of the CDR3 is 16 residues. The CDR3 region is CATSRDRSAVNQPQHF. DNA for the CDR3: TGTGCCACCAGCAGAGATCGTTCAGCAGTCAATCAGCCCCAGCATTTT.

The CDR3 nucleotides read TGTGCCAGCAGTGGGACGGACAATAATTCACCCCTCCACTTT. It codes for CASSGTDNNSPLHF. V gene TRBV28 combines with J gene TRBJ1-6; possible D gene TRBD1, 5 bases. There are 14 residues in the CDR3. Germline loops: CDR1 MDHEN, CDR2 SYDVKM. V was pared by 5 bases and J by 5 bases, with 10 bases between.

The chain couples TRBV7-9 to TRBJ1-5, with D perhaps matching TRBD1 (6 bases). The germline V gene encodes CDR1 SEHNR and CDR2 FQNEAQ (reference sequence). CDR3 length equals 15 residues. Trimming took off 1 base at V and 4 bases at J, with 11 bases between the two ends. The CDR3 loop is CASSLGTAVNQPQHF. CDR3 coding DNA: TGTGCCAGCAGCTTAGGGACAGCTGTAAATCAGCCCCAGCATTTT.

The chain carries TRBV12-3 or TRBV12-4 and TRBJ2-5; D is perhaps TRBD2 (7 bases). V was pared by 5 bases and J by 4 bases, with 11 bases between. This CDR3 has 13 residues. The CDR3 bases are TGTGCCAGCAGTGTGGGGGGGCGAGAGACCCAGTACTTC. Translated, it gives CASSVGGRETQYF.

V gene TRBV5-1 combines with J gene TRBJ1-5; 9 bases map to TRBD1. The junction had 8 bases not matched to a gene; V was cut back by 2 bases and J by 5 bases. The CDR3 extends over 16 amino acids. Germline assignment: CDR1 SGHRS and CDR2 YFSETQ. The CDR3 reads CASSFRDRVWYQPQHF. In DNA, the CDR3 is TGCGCCAGCAGCTTCCGGGACAGGGTATGGTATCAGCCCCAGCATTTT.

The chain couples TRBV19 to TRBJ2-1, with 12 bases aligning to TRBD2. The CDR3 is 15 residues long. V gave up 3 bases and J gave up 8 bases; unmatched junction bases: 5. Looked up from germline, CDR1 is LNHDA and CDR2 is SQIVND (reference sequence). The CDR3 coding sequence is TGTGCCAGTAGTATGCTAGCGGGAGGGTGGGATGAGCAGTTCTTC. Protein: CASSMLAGGWDEQFF.

The gene calls are TRBV6-1 and TRBJ1-5, with D perhaps matching TRBD1 (5 bases). CDR3 size: 15 residues. V was cut by 1 base and J by 4 bases, with 11 bases left in between. Germline CDR1 reads MNHNS; CDR2 reads SASEGT. For the CDR3, the DNA is TGTGCCAGCAGTGAAGGGGTGAAGGGGAATCAGCCCCAGCATTTT. Protein product: CASSEGVKGNQPQHF.

This clone came up once. The gene calls are TRBV18 and TRBJ1-1; D may be TRBD1 (5 bases). The germline CDR1 and CDR2 sequences are KGHSH and LQKENI. Trimming took 3 bases from V and 5 from J, leaving 16 bases between them. CDR3 size: 15 residues. CDR3 nucleotides: TGTGCCAGCTCACCTTGGGAACAGGCCGAAACTGAAGCTTTCTTT. Residues: CASSPWEQAETEAFF.

This sequence joins TRBV9 and TRBJ2-1; TRBD1 is a possible D gene (6 bases). The CDR3 length is 16 residues. Trimming left V 0 bases short and J 1 base short, with 11 bases between. Looked up from germline, CDR1 is SGDLS and CDR2 is YYNGEE. CDR3 DNA sequence: TGTGCCAGCAGCGTAGTAACAGGGCGATCCTACAATGAGCAGTTCTTC. Amino acid sequence: CASSVVTGRSYNEQFF.

V is TRBV5-4 and J is TRBJ1-2; the D gene is possibly TRBD1 (6 bases). V was cut by 4 bases and J by 5 bases, with 27 bases left in between. From germline, CDR1 is SGHNT and CDR2 YYREEE (reference sequence). The CDR3 has 18 amino acids. Here the CDR3 DNA reads TGTGCCAGCAGCCCGAAAAGACCCCGGGAGGGGGAGGGATATGGCTACACCTTC. Its translation is CASSPKRPREGEGYGYTF.